This T cell receptor (beta chain) was sequenced during a study of immune evolution from preneoplasia to lung adenocarcinoma. The CDR3 covers 14 residues. V lost 2 bases and J 5 bases, leaving 12 bases between the germline ends. CDR1 and CDR2 from the germline V gene are SNHLY and FYNNEI. Two lung cancer pathologists independently confirmed each histologic diagnosis. This clone was recorded only once. Clones were sequenced by immunoSEQ multiplex PCR, and TCRdb holds only the in-frame ones, with some missing. The repertoire holds thousands of clones, with approximately 85% as singletons. The sample consisted of FFPE atypical adenomatous hyperplasia tissue from the lung. Specified subset: atypical adenomatous hyperplasia (AAH), lung preneoplasia. This rearrangement joins TRBV2 to TRBJ2-5; D uncertain. The origin of this receptor is a person aged 70 to 85 with lung adenocarcinoma. CDR3 loop: CASSEFVPEETQYF. The CDR3 nucleotides read TGTGCCAGCAGTGAATTTGTTCCTGAGGAGACCCAGTACTTC.